The 9 T cell receptor beta chains below were found in one sample sequenced in a study of beta chain features in type 1 diabetes. Sequencing targeted expressed TCRB transcripts, as all isolated RNA had been reverse transcribed. Repertoires were generated with immunoSEQ multiplex PCR, while TCRdb's copy carries only in-frame clones and drops some. Among about 140,000 clones listed, 6% to 7.5% were seen once. The sample was central memory CD4+ T cells from blood. The source is a woman in her 30s in good health.

This clone was counted between two and nine times. This chain joins TRBV29-1 and TRBJ1-2; TRBD1 matches at 9 bases. The CDR3 has 12 amino acids. The germline V gene has CDR1 SQVTM and CDR2 ANQGSEA. V was pared by 6 bases and J by 5 bases, with 4 bases of the junction left unmatched. CDR3 sequence (DNA): TGCAGCGTGGGGACAGGGTGGTATGGCTACACCTTC. The encoded protein is CSVGTGWYGYTF. The full variable domain, completed using reference TRBV29-1 and TRBJ1-2, is SAVISQKPSRDICQRGTSLTIQCQVDSQVTMMFWYRQQPGQSLTLIATANQGSEATYESGFVIDKFPISRPNLTFSTLTVSNMSPEDSSIYLCSVGTGWYGYTFGSGTRLTVV.

The V gene is TRBV19, the J gene TRBJ2-5; a possible D gene is TRBD2 (7 bases). Germline V gene lookup returns CDR1 LNHDA and CDR2 SQIVND (reference sequence). The V and J ends lost 6 bases and 4 bases respectively, with 21 bases between them. This CDR3 region has 16 residues. CDR3 sequence reads: CASSEQGFGLGETQYF. DNA of the CDR3: TGTGCCAGTAGCGAACAGGGATTCGGACTAGGAGAGACCCAGTACTTC.

The chain recombines TRBV6-6 with TRBJ2-1; 12 bases are shared with TRBD2. The V segment lost 7 bases and the J segment 7 bases; nucleotides outside the gene matches: 11. The CDR3 contains 16 residues. Per germline, CDR1 MNHNY and CDR2 SVGAGI (reference sequence). This chain's CDR3 is CASIPTSGRGVNEQFF. In nucleotides, the CDR3 is TGTGCCAGCATTCCGACTAGCGGGAGAGGAGTGAATGAGCAGTTCTTC.

This clone was found a few times. The V call is TRBV28, the J call TRBJ2-3; TRBD2 aligns across 8 bases. Germline CDR1 reads MDHEN; CDR2 reads SYDVKM. The CDR3 sequence is 14 residues long. Unmatched junction bases numbered 5, after V lost 9 bases and J lost 0 bases. The CDR3 DNA follows: TGTGCCAGTACCGGGACTAGGAGCACAGATACGCAGTATTTT. This gives the protein CASTGTRSTDTQYF.

This clone turned up a few times. This chain links TRBV28 with TRBJ2-7; possible D gene TRBD1, 5 bases. From germline, CDR1 is MDHEN and CDR2 SYDVKM. The CDR3 extends over 12 amino acids. Trimming pared 6 bases from V and 7 bases from J, leaving 13 bases between. CDR3 sequence reads: CASRTQASEQYF. CDR3 coding DNA: TGTGCCAGCAGAACACAGGCAAGTGAGCAGTACTTC.

Of note for this clone: One junction end does not reproduce the germline sequence, and a read error may be involved. The rearrangement uses TRBV7-7 and TRBJ2-5; tentative D call: TRBD1 (6 bases). Germline CDR1 reads SSHAT; CDR2 reads FNYEAQ (reference sequence). This CDR3 region has 15 residues. The CDR3 nucleotides are TGTGCTAGCAGCCCAATCGGGACAAGAGAGGAGACCCAGTACTTC. Encoded protein: CASSPIGTREETQYF.

This clone was counted between two and nine times. The chain recombines TRBV28 with TRBJ1-4; the match to TRBD1 covers 8 bases. The CDR3 totals 17 residues. The V and J ends lost 7 bases and 3 bases, in that order; junction bases with no gene match: 13. The V gene's germline CDR1 is MDHEN and CDR2 SYDVKM. CDR3 DNA sequence: TGTGCCAGCACCTCGGGACAGGCCACGCTATCTAATGAAAAACTGTTTTTT. The encoded protein is CASTSGQATLSNEKLFF. The entire variable domain, with the rest obtained from reference TRBV28 and TRBJ1-4, is as follows: DVKVTQSSRYLVKRTGEKVFLECVQDMDHENMFWYRQDPGLGLRLIYFSYDVKMKEKGDIPEGYSVSREKKERFSLILESASTNQTSMYLCASTSGQATLSNEKLFFGSGTQLSVL.

This clone was seen a few times. This chain connects TRBV2 to TRBJ1-2, with a tentative D call TRBD1 (5 bases). CDR1 and CDR2 from the germline V gene are SNHLY and FYNNEI. Trimming removed 2 bases at V and 4 bases at J, with 11 bases between. This CDR3 spans 14 amino acids. CDR3 nucleotide sequence: TGTGCCAGCAGTGAAACAGGTAGTCCCTATGGCTACACCTTC. As protein: CASSETGSPYGYTF.

This clone was detected only a few times. The chain uses TRBV6-5 and TRBJ1-1; D perhaps matches TRBD1 (6 bases). Germline V gives CDR1 MNHEY, CDR2 SVGAGI. CDR3 size: 14 residues. Trimming cost V 6 bases and J 5 bases, with 16 bases left between them. The CDR3 nucleotides read TGTGCCAGCAGCTACGACAGGCCCAAAACTGAAGCTTTCTTT. As protein: CASSYDRPKTEAFF.